This TCR beta chain was documented in a study of OX40 agonist ivuxolimab in advanced cancers. Turning to the study itself: The dose-escalation cohort was roughly 83% male, with a mean age of 60 years, ranging roughly 23 to 85. Study-wide points: In the 0.1 to 3.0 mg/kg range, CD4+ and CD8+ blood T cells had expanded clonally by week 6.

The CDR3 consists of 12 residues. CDR1 ENHRY and CDR2 SYGVKD come from the germline V gene. Trimming cost V 4 bases and J 9 bases, with 10 bases left between them. Comments on this clone: As yet, its antigen is unknown.

Clones were sequenced by immunoSEQ multiplex PCR, and TCRdb holds only the in-frame ones, with some missing. The table records more than 65,000 clones, about 85% of them present only once. This TCR was sampled from an adult with an advanced solid tumor such as melanoma, head and neck, liver or kidney cancer. The chain couples TRBV10-3 to TRBJ2-1, with no clear D. The sequenced sample was CD4+ or CD8+ T cells sorted from blood, obtained in a trial of the OX40 agonist ivuxolimab. CDR3 in DNA: TGTGCCATCAGTGCCGCATTGGGTGAGCAGTTCTTC. This gives the protein CAISAALGEQFF.